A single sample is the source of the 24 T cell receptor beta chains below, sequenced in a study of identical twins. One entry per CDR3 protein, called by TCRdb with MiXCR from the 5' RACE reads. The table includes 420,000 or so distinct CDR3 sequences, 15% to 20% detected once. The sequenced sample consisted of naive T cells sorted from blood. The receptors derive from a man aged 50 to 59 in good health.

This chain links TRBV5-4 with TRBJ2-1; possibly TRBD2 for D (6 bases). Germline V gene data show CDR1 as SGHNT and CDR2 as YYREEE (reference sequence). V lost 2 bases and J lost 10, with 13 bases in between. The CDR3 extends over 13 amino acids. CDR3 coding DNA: TGTGCCAGCAGCTTCGGGGTTCGGGAGGAGCAGTTCTTC. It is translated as CASSFGVREEQFF.

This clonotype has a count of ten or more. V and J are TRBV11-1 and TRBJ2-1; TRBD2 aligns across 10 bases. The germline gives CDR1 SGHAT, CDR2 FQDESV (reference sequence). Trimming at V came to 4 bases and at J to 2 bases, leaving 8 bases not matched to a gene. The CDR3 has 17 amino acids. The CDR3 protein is CASSWLAGVGPYNEQFF. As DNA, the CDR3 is TGTGCCAGCAGCTGGCTAGCGGGAGTTGGGCCCTACAATGAGCAGTTCTTC.

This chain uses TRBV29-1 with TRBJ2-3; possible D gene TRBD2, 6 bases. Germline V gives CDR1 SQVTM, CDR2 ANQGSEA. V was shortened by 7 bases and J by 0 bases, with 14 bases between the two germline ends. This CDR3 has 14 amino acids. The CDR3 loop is CSAGTTRSTDTQYF. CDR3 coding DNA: TGCAGCGCGGGGACGACTAGAAGCACAGATACGCAGTATTTT.

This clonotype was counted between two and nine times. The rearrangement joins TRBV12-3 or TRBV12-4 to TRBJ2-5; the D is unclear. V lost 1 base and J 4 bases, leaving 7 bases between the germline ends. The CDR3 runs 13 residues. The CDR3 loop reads CASSLVLTETQYF. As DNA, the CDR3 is TGTGCCAGCAGTTTAGTTCTAACAGAGACCCAGTACTTC.

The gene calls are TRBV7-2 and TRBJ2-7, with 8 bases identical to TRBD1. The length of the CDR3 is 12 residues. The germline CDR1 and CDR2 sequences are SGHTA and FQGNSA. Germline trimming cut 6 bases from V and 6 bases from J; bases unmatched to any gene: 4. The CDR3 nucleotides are TGTGCCAGCAGACAGGGGGGTGGCGAGCAGTACTTC. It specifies CASRQGGGEQYF.

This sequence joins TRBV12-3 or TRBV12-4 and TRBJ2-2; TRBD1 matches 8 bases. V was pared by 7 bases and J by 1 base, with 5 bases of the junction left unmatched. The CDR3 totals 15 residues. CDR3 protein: CASIPDRGNTGELFF. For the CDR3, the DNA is TGTGCCAGCATCCCCGACAGGGGGAACACCGGGGAGCTGTTTTTT.

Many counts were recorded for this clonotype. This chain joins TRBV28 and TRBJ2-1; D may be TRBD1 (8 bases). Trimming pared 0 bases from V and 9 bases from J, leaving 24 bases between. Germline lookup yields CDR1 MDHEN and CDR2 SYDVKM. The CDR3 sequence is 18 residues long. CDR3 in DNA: TGTGCCAGCAGTTTATGGGGTGGGGGGGGGACAGGAAACACTGAGCAGTTCTTC. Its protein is CASSLWGGGGTGNTEQFF.

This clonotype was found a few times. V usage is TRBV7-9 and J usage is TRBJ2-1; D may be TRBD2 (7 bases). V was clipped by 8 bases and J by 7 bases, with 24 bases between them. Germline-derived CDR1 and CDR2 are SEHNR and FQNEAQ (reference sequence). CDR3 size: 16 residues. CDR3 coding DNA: TGTGCCAGCGAGGCGACGTGGGGAGGGGGTTTTAATGAGCAGTTCTTC. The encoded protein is CASEATWGGGFNEQFF.

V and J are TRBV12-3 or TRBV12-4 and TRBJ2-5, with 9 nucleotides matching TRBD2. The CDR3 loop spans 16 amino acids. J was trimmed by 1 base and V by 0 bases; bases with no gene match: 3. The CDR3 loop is CASSLAAGGGQETQYF. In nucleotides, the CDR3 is TGTGCCAGCAGTTTAGCAGCGGGAGGAGGCCAAGAGACCCAGTACTTC.

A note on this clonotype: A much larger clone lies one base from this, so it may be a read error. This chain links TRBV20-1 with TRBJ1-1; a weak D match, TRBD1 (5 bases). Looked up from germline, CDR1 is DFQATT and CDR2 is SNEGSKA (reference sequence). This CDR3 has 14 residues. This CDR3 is CSASKGTLNTKAFF. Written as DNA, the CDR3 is TGCAGTGCTAGTAAGGGGACTTTAAACACTAAAGCTTTCTTT.

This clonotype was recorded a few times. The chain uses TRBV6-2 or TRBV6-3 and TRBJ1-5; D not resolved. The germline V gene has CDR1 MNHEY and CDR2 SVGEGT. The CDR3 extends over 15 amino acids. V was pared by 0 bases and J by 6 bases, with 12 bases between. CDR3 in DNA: TGTGCCAGCAGTTACTCGGTCGGAGCCGGTCAGCCCCAGCATTTT. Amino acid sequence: CASSYSVGAGQPQHF.

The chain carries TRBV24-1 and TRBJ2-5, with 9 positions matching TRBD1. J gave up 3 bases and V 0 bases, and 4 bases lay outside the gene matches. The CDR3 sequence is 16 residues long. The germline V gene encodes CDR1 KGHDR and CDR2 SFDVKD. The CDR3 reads CATSDLLRDREETQYF. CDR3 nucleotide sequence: TGTGCCACCAGTGATTTGCTCCGGGACAGGGAAGAGACCCAGTACTTC.

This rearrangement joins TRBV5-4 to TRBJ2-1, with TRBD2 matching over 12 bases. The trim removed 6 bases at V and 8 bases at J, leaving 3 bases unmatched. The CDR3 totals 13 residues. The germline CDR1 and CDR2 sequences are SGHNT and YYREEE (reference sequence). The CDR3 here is CASKLAGGDEQFF. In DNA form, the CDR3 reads TGTGCCAGCAAACTAGCGGGAGGAGATGAGCAGTTCTTC.

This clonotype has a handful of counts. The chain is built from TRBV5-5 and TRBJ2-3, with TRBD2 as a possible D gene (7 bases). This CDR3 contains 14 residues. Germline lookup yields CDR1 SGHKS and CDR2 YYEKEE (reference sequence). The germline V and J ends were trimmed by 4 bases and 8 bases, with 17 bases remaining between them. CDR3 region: CASSVPGGRSTQYF. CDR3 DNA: TGTGCCAGCAGCGTTCCCGGGGGGCGGAGTACGCAGTATTTT.

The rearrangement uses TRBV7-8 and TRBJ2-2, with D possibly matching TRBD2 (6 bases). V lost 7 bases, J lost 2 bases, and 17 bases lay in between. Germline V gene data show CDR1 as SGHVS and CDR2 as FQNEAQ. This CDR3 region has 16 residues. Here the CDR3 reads CASNPPGTSNTGELFF. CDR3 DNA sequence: TGTGCCAGCAATCCACCCGGGACTTCAAACACCGGGGAGCTGTTTTTT.

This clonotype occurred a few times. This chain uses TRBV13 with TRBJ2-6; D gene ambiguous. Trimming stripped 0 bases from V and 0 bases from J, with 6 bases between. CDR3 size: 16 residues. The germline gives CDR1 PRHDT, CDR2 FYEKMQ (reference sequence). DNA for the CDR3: TGTGCCAGCAGCTTAGGAGTTCGCTCTGGGGCCAACGTCCTGACTTTC. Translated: CASSLGVRSGANVLTF.

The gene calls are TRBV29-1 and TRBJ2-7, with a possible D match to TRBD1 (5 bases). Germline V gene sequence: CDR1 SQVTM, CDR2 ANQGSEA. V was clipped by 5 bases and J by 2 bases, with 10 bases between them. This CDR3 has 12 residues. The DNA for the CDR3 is TGCAGCGTTTCGACAGAGGCCTACGAGCAGTACTTC. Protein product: CSVSTEAYEQYF.

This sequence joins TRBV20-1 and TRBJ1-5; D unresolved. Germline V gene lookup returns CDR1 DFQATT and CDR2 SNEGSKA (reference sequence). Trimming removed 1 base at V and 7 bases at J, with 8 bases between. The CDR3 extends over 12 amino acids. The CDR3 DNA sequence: TGCAGTGCTAGAGTGGGTCAACAGCCCCAGCATTTT. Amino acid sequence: CSARVGQQPQHF.

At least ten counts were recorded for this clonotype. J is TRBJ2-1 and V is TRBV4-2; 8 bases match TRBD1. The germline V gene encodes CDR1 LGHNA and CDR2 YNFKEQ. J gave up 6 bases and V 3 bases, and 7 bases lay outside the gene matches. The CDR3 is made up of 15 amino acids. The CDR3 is CASSQYRDRPNEQFF. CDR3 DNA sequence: TGTGCCAGCAGCCAGTACCGGGACAGGCCCAATGAGCAGTTCTTC.

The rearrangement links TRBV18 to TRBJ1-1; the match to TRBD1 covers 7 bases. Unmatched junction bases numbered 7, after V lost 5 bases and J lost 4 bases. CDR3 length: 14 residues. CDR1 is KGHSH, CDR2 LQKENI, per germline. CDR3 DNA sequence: TGTGCCAGCTCAGCTCAGGGGGGAGGCACTGAAGCTTTCTTT. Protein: CASSAQGGGTEAFF. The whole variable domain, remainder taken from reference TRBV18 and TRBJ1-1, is NAGVMQNPRHLVRRRGQEARLRCSPMKGHSHVYWYRQLPEEGLKFMVYLQKENIIDESGMPKERFSAEFPKEGPSILRIQQVVRGDSAAYFCASSAQGGGTEAFFGQGTRLTVV.

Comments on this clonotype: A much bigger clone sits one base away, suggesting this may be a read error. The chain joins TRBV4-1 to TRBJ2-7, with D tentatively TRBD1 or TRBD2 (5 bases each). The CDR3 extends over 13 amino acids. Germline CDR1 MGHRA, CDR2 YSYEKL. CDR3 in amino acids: CASSQTYWDELYF. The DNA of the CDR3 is TGCGCCAGCAGCCAAACTTATTGGGACGAGCTGTACTTC.

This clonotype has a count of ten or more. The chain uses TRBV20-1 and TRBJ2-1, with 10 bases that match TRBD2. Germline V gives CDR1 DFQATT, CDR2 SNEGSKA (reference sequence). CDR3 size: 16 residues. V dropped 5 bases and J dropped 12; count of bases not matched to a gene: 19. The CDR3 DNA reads TGCAGTGCTCACCCCAGAGGGGTAGCGGGGGGCCTGGGGCAGTTCTTC. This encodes CSAHPRGVAGGLGQFF.

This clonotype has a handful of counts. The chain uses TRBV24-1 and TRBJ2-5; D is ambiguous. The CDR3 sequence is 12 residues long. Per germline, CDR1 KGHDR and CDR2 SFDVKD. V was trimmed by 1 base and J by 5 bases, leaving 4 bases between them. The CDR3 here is CATSDFSETQYF. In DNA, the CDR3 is TGTGCCACCAGTGATTTTTCGGAGACCCAGTACTTC.

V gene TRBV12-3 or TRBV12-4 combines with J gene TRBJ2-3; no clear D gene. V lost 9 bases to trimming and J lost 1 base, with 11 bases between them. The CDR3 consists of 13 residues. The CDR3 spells CASARHRTDTQYF. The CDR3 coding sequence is TGTGCCAGTGCTAGACATCGCACAGATACGCAGTATTTT.